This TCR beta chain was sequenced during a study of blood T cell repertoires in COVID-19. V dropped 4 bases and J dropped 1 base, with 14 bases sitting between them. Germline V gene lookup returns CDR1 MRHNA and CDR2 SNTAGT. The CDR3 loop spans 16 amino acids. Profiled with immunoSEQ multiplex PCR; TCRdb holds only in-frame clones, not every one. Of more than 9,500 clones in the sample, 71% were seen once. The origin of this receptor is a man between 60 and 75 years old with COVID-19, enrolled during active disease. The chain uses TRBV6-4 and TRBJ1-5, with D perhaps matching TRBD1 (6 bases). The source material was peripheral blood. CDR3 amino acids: CASSVPRGMSNQPQHF. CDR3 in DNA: TGTGCCAGCAGTGTCCCCAGGGGTATGAGCAATCAGCCCCAGCATTTT.